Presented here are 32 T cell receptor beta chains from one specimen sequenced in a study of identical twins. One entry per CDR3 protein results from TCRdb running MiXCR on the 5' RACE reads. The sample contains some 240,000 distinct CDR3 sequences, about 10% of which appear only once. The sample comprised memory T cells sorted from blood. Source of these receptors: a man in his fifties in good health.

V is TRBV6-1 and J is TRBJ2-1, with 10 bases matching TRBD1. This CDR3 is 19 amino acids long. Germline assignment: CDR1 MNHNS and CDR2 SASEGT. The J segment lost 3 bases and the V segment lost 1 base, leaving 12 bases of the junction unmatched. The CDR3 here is CASSEEGTGALVFYNEQFF. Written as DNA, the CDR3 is TGTGCCAGCAGTGAAGAGGGGACAGGGGCGTTAGTTTTCTACAATGAGCAGTTCTTC.

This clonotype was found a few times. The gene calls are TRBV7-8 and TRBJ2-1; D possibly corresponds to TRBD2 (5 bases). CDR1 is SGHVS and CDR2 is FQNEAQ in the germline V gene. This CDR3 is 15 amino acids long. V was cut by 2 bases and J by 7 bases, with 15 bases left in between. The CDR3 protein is CASSLQRSSWNEQFF. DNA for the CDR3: TGTGCCAGCAGCTTACAGCGGTCCTCCTGGAATGAGCAGTTCTTC. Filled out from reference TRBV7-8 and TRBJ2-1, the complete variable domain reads GAGVSQSPRYKVAKRGQDVALRCDPISGHVSLFWYQQALGQGPEFLTYFQNEAQLDKSGLPSDRFFAERPEGSVSTLKIQRTQQEDSAVYLCASSLQRSSWNEQFFGPGTRLTVL.

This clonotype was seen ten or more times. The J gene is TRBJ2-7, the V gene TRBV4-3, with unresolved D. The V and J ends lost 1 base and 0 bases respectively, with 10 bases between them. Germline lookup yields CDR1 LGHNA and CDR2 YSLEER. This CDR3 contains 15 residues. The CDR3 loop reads CASSQGTASSYEQYF. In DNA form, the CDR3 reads TGCGCCAGCAGCCAAGGGACGGCGAGCTCCTACGAGCAGTACTTC.

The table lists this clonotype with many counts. The CDR3 is CASSQDPGRMRTGELFF. Written as DNA, the CDR3 is TGCGCCAGCAGCCAAGACCCGGGTCGAATGCGCACCGGGGAGCTGTTTTTT. The genes are TRBV4-1 and TRBJ2-2; D remains ambiguous. The V gene's germline CDR1 is MGHRA and CDR2 YSYEKL. This CDR3 is built from 17 residues. Trimming pared 0 bases from V and 4 bases from J, leaving 15 bases between.

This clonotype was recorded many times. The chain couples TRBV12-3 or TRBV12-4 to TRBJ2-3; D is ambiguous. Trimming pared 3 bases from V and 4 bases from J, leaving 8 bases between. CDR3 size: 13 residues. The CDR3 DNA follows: TGTGCCAGCAGTTTGCTGAGGCCAGATACGCAGTATTTT. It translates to CASSLLRPDTQYF.

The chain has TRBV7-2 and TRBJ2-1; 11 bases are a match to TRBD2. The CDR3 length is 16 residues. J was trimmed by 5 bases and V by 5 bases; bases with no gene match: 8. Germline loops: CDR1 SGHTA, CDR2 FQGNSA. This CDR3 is CASSRGLAGGNNEQFF. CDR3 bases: TGTGCCAGCAGCAGGGGGCTAGCGGGAGGAAACAATGAGCAGTTCTTC.

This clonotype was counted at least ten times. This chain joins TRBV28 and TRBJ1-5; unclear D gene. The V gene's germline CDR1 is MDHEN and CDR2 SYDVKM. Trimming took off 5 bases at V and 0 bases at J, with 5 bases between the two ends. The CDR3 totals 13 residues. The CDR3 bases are TGTGCCAGCAGTCCTGATAGCAATCAGCCCCAGCATTTT. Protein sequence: CASSPDSNQPQHF.

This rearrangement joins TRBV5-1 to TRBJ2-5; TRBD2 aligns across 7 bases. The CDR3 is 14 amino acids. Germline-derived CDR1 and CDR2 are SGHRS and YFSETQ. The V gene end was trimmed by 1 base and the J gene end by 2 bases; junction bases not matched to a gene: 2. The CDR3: CASSLRGDQETQYF. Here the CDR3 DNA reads TGCGCCAGCAGCTTGCGGGGGGATCAAGAGACCCAGTACTTC.

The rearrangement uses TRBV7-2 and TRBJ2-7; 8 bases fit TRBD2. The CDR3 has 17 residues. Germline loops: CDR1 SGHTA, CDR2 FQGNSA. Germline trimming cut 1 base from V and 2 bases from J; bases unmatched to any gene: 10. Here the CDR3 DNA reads TGTGCCAGCAGCTTAGGGGGTTTTGGGACTAGTACCTACGAGCAGTACTTC. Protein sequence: CASSLGGFGTSTYEQYF.

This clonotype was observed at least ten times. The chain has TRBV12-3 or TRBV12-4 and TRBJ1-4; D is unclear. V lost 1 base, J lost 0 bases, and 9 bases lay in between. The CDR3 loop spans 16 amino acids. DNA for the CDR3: TGTGCCAGCAGTTTAGAGCAGGCCGCAACTAATGAAAAACTGTTTTTT. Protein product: CASSLEQAATNEKLFF.

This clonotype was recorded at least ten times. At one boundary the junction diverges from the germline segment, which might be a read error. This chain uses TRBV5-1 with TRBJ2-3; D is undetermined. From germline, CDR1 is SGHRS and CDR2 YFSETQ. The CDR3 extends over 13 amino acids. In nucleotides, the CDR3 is TGTGCCAGCAGCTTAGATCAGACAGATACGCAGTATTTT. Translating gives CASSLDQTDTQYF.

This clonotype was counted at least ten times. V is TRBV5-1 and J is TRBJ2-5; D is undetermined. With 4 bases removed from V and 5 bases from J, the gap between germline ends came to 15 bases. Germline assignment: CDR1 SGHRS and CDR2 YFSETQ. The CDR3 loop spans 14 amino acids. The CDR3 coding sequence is TGCGCCAGCAGCGTGTTGAATAGTGGGGAGACCCAGTACTTC. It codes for CASSVLNSGETQYF. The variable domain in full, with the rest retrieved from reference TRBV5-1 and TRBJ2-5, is KAGVTQTPRYLIKTRGQQVTLSCSPISGHRSVSWYQQTPGQGLQFLFEYFSETQRNKGNFPGRFSGRQFSNSRSEMNVSTLELGDSALYLCASSVLNSGETQYFGPGTRLLVL.

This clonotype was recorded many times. The CDR3 sequence is CASSQESFGTDYNEQFF. The CDR3, as DNA: TGCGCCAGCAGCCAAGAGAGCTTCGGGACAGATTACAATGAGCAGTTCTTC. The V and J genes are TRBV4-3 and TRBJ2-1; 7 bases line up with TRBD1. Trimming at V came to 0 bases and at J to 4 bases, leaving 9 bases not matched to a gene. Per the germline V gene, CDR1 is LGHNA and CDR2 is YSLEER. The CDR3 is made up of 17 amino acids.

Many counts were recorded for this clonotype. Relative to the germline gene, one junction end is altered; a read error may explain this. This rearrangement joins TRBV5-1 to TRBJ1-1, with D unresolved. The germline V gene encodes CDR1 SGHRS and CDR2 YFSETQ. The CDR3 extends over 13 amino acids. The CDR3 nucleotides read TGTGCCAGCAGCTTAGGGCTGAACACTGAAGCTTTCTTT. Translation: CASSLGLNTEAFF.

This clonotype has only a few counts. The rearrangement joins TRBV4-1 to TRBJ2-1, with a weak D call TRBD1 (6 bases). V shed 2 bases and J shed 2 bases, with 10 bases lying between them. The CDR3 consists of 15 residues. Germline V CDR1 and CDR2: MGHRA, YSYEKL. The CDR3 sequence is CASSQQGNPYNEQFF. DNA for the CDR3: TGCGCCAGCAGCCAACAGGGGAACCCCTACAATGAGCAGTTCTTC.

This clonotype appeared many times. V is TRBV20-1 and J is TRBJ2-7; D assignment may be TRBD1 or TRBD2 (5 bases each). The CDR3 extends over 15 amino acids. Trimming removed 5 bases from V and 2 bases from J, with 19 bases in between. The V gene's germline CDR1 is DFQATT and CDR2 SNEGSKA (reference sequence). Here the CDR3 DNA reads TGCAGTGCTCCAATGGTTGTCGGGGACCCCTACGAGCAGTACTTC. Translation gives CSAPMVVGDPYEQYF.

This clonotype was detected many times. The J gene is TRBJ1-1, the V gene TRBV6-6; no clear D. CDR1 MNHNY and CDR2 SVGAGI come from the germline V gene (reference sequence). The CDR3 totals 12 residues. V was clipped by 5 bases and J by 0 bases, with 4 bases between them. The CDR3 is CASSQLNTEAFF. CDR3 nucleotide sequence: TGTGCCAGCAGTCAGTTGAACACTGAAGCTTTCTTT.

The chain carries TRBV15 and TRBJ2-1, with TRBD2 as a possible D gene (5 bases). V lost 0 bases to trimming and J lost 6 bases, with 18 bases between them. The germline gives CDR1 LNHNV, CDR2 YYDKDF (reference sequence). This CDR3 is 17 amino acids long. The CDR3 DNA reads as TGTGCCACCAGCAGAGATATTGGGGAGTTCCCCCCCAATGAGCAGTTCTTC. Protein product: CATSRDIGEFPPNEQFF.

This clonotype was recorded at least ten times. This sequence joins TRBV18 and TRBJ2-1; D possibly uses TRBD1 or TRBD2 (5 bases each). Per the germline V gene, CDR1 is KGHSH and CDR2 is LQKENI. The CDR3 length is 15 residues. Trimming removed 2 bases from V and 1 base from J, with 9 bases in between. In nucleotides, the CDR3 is TGTGCCAGCTCACCAAGAGGGGTATCCTACAATGAGCAGTTCTTC. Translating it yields CASSPRGVSYNEQFF.

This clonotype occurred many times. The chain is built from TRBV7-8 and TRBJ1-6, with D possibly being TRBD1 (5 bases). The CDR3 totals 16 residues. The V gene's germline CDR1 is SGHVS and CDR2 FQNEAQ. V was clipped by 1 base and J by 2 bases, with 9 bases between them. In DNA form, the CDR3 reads TGTGCCAGCAGCTTAGGGGGCCTTACCTATAATTCACCCCTCCACTTT. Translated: CASSLGGLTYNSPLHF.

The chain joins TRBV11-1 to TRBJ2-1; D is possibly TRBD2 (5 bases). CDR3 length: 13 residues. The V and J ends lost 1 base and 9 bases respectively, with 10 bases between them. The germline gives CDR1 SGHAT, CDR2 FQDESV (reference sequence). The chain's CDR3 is CASSLVGEGEQFF. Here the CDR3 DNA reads TGTGCCAGCAGCTTAGTCGGGGAAGGTGAGCAGTTCTTC.

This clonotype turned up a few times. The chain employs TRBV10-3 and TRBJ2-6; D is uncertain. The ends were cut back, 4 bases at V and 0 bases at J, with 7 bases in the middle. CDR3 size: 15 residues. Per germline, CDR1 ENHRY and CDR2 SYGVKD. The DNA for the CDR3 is TGTGCCATCAGTGCCCTTGGCTCTGGGGCCAACGTCCTGACTTTC. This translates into CAISALGSGANVLTF.

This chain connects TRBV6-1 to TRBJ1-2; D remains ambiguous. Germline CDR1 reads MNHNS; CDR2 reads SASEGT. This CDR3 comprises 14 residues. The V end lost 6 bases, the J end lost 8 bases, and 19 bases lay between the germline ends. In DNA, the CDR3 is TGTGCCAGCAGCTCCAGGATGGGTTTTGTAGGCTACACCTTC. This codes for CASSSRMGFVGYTF.

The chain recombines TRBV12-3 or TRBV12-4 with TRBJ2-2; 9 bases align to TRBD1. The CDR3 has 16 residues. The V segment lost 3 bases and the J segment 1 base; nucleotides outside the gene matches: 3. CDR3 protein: CASSFWDRENTGELFF. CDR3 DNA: TGTGCCAGCAGTTTCTGGGACAGGGAGAACACCGGGGAGCTGTTTTTT.

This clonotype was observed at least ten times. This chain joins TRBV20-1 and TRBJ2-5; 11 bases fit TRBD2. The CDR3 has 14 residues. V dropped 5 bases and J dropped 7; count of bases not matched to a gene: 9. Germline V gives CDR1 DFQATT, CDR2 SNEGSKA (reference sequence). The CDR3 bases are TGCAGTGCTGAAAATAGCGGGGGGGCCGTGACCCAGTACTTC. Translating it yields CSAENSGGAVTQYF.

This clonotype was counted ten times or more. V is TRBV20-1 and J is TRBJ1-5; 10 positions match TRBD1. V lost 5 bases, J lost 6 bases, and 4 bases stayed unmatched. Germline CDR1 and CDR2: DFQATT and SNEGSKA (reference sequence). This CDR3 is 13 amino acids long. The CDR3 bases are TGCAGTGCTGGGGGGACAGGGGCTCAGCCCCAGCATTTT. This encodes CSAGGTGAQPQHF.

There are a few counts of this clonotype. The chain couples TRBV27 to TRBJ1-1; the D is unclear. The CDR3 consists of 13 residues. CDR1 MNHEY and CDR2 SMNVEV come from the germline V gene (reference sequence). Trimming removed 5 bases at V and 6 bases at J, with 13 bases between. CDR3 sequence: CASSEVMGSEAFF. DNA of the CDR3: TGTGCCAGCAGTGAGGTTATGGGGTCTGAAGCTTTCTTT.

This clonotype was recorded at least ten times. The CDR3, as DNA: TGTGCCAGTAGTATCTCCCCCAGCAAAAACATTCAGTACTTC. Residues: CASSISPSKNIQYF. The rearrangement links TRBV19 to TRBJ2-4; D is ambiguous. The CDR3 contains 14 residues. V was shortened by 3 bases and J by 3 bases, with 9 bases between the two germline ends. Germline-derived CDR1 and CDR2 are LNHDA and SQIVND (reference sequence).

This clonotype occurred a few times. The CDR3 here is CASSLVGQGTRLQQYF. CDR3 DNA sequence: TGTGCCAGCAGTTTAGTGGGACAGGGGACTAGACTCCAGCAGTACTTC. The rearrangement links TRBV12-3 or TRBV12-4 to TRBJ2-7; 10 nucleotides match TRBD1. The junction had 11 bases not matched to a gene; V was cut back by 1 base and J by 8 bases. This CDR3 region has 16 residues.

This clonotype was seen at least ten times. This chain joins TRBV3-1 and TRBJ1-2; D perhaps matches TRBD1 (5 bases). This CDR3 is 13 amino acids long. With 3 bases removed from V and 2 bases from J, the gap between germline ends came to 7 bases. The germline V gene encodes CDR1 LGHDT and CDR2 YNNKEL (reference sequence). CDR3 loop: CASSQGRNYGYTF. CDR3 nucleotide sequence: TGTGCCAGCAGCCAGGGACGGAACTATGGCTACACCTTC.

The CDR3, as DNA: TGCGCCAGCAGTGAATTGACAGGGGGCGGGGGCGGAAAAATGAATGAGCAGTTCTTC. The encoded protein is CASSELTGGGGGKMNEQFF. V is TRBV10-2 and J is TRBJ2-1; 10 bases agree with TRBD1. In germline, CDR1 is WSHSY, CDR2 SAAADI. The CDR3 spans 19 residues. V was clipped by 3 bases and J by 7 bases; unmatched bases: 18.

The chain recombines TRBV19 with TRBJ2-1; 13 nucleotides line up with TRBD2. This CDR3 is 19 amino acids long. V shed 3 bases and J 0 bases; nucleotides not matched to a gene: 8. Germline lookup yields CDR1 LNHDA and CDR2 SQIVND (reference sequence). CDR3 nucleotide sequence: TGTGCCAGTAGTATTGGACTAGCGGGGGCGGGGGGCTCCTACAATGAGCAGTTCTTC. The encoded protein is CASSIGLAGAGGSYNEQFF. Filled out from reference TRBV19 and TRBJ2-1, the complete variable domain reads DGGITQSPKYLFRKEGQNVTLSCEQNLNHDAMYWYRQDPGQGLRLIYYSQIVNDFQKGDIAEGYSVSREKKESFPLTVTSAQKNPTAFYLCASSIGLAGAGGSYNEQFFGPGTRLTVL.